Below, 14 T cell receptor beta chains from the same sample are listed, as sequenced in a study of cytomegalovirus exposure and HLA in healthy donors. TCRdb's table, derived via immunoSEQ multiplex PCR, lists solely in-frame clones and lacks some. Among about 140,000 clones listed, about 91% were seen once. The sample consisted of PBMCs. All receptors derive from a woman aged 18-30 years in good health and CMV-seropositive.

The V gene is TRBV10-3, the J gene TRBJ2-1; possibly TRBD2 for D (5 bases). The germline V gene encodes CDR1 ENHRY and CDR2 SYGVKD. This CDR3 is built from 16 residues. Deletions cut 2 bases from V and 1 base from J, with 12 bases between. The CDR3 reads CAISEVRGSSYNEQFF. The CDR3 nucleotides read TGTGCCATCAGTGAGGTTCGGGGTAGTTCCTACAATGAGCAGTTCTTC.

The chain uses TRBV11-2 and TRBJ2-7, with 15 positions matching TRBD2. This CDR3 is built from 15 residues. V was clipped by 1 base and J by 7 bases; unmatched bases: 2. Germline lookup yields CDR1 SGHAT and CDR2 FQNNGV. The CDR3 protein is CASSLGTSGRDEQYF. As DNA, the CDR3 is TGTGCCAGCAGCTTAGGGACTAGCGGGAGGGATGAGCAGTACTTC.

This sequence joins TRBV7-2 and TRBJ1-2; 9 bases are a match to TRBD1. The CDR3 is 13 residues long. Germline CDR1 and CDR2: SGHTA and FQGNSA. V gave up 5 bases and J gave up 10 bases; unmatched junction bases: 8. CDR3 coding DNA: TGTGCCAGCAGCCCCGGGACAGGGAGGATCTACACCTTC. Translating gives CASSPGTGRIYTF.

The rearrangement links TRBV30 to TRBJ2-2; TRBD2 matches at 13 bases. V dropped 4 bases and J dropped 4; count of bases not matched to a gene: 9. CDR1 and CDR2 (germline): GTSNPN, SVGIG (reference sequence). The CDR3 extends over 17 amino acids. The CDR3 DNA sequence: TGTGCCTGGACCCCACCACTAGCGGGGGGGCCCACCGGGGAGCTGTTTTTT. Protein product: CAWTPPLAGGPTGELFF.

The rearrangement joins TRBV10-2 to TRBJ1-4; D is ambiguous. The germline V and J ends were trimmed by 3 bases and 11 bases, with 10 bases remaining between them. The germline CDR1 and CDR2 sequences are WSHSY and SAAADI. CDR3 length equals 12 residues. CDR3 bases: TGCGCCAGCAGTGATGAGCCGGGGAAACTGTTTTTT. Its translation: CASSDEPGKLFF.

This clone came up once. V usage is TRBV30 and J usage is TRBJ1-5; TRBD1 might be the D (5 bases). The germline V gene encodes CDR1 GTSNPN and CDR2 SVGIG (reference sequence). This CDR3 is 14 amino acids long. The V end was cut by 3 bases, the J end by 4 bases, with 13 bases between. CDR3 in DNA: TGTGCCTGGAGAAAAAGGGGCCTAAATCAGCCCCAGCATTTT. Its protein is CAWRKRGLNQPQHF.

The chain uses TRBV7-2 and TRBJ1-2; TRBD1 aligns across 7 bases. V dropped 2 bases and J dropped 2; count of bases not matched to a gene: 2. CDR1 is SGHTA and CDR2 is FQGNSA in the germline V gene. The CDR3 covers 14 residues. The CDR3 nucleotides are TGTGCCAGCAGCTTAATGGGACAGAACTATGGCTACACCTTC. Protein: CASSLMGQNYGYTF.

J is TRBJ2-7 and V is TRBV5-1; perhaps TRBD2 as D (6 bases). Trimming removed 4 bases from V and 2 bases from J, with 10 bases in between. This CDR3 spans 13 amino acids. Germline loops: CDR1 SGHRS, CDR2 YFSETQ. The CDR3 nucleotides read TGCGCCAGCAGCCCTCCGGGAGCCTACGAGCAGTACTTC. Its protein is CASSPPGAYEQYF.

This chain connects TRBV28 to TRBJ2-5, with D perhaps matching TRBD2 (6 bases). In germline, CDR1 is MDHEN, CDR2 SYDVKM. The V end lost 8 bases, the J end lost 4 bases, and 17 bases lay between the germline ends. The CDR3 runs 14 residues. CDR3 loop: CASSLRRATETQYF. CDR3 DNA: TGTGCCAGCTCCTTAAGGAGGGCTACAGAGACCCAGTACTTC.

The J gene is TRBJ2-2, the V gene TRBV4-1, with 9 bases that match TRBD1. CDR3 length equals 17 residues. Germline V gene sequence: CDR1 MGHRA, CDR2 YSYEKL. The V and J ends lost 1 base and 6 bases, in that order; junction bases with no gene match: 9. The CDR3 loop is CASSQVYGRQGAGELFF. In DNA, the CDR3 is TGCGCCAGCAGCCAAGTTTATGGTAGACAGGGGGCCGGGGAGCTGTTTTTT.

This sequence joins TRBV19 and TRBJ1-2, with a possible D match to TRBD1 (5 bases). Trimming pared 1 base from V and 7 bases from J, leaving 10 bases between. The CDR3 has 13 amino acids. The germline gives CDR1 LNHDA, CDR2 SQIVND (reference sequence). The CDR3 reads CASSIVGDPGYTF. CDR3 bases: TGTGCCAGTAGTATAGTAGGGGATCCTGGCTACACCTTC. The full variable domain, its missing parts supplied by reference TRBV19 and TRBJ1-2, is DGGITQSPKYLFRKEGQNVTLSCEQNLNHDAMYWYRQDPGQGLRLIYYSQIVNDFQKGDIAEGYSVSREKKESFPLTVTSAQKNPTAFYLCASSIVGDPGYTFGSGTRLTVV.

V is TRBV18 and J is TRBJ1-5; D call uncertain. V lost 3 bases and J lost 0, with 9 bases in between. Germline CDR1 and CDR2: KGHSH and LQKENI. The CDR3 extends over 15 amino acids. In DNA form, the CDR3 reads TGTGCCAGCTCACCGACGGAGAATAGCAATCAGCCCCAGCATTTT. This sequence encodes CASSPTENSNQPQHF.

Notes on this clone: Other DNA sequences within the sample encode an identical CDR3. The V call is TRBV4-2, the J call TRBJ2-1, with TRBD2 matching 12 bases. V shed 0 bases, J shed 6 bases, and the junction held 3 bases outside the gene matches. Germline V CDR1 and CDR2: LGHNA, YNFKEQ. The CDR3 has 16 amino acids. CDR3 in amino acids: CASSQEASGGANEQFF. The CDR3 DNA sequence: TGTGCCAGCAGCCAAGAGGCTAGCGGGGGGGCCAATGAGCAGTTCTTC.

The chain has TRBV21-1 and TRBJ1-2; the table's D call of TRBD1 was not tested on the DNA. TRBV21-1 is a recognized pseudogene. The CDR3 contains 15 residues. The DNA of the CDR3 is TGTGCCAGCAGCAAGGGGGACAGGGACTCGGGTGGCTACACCTTC. Translating it yields CASSKGDRDSGGYTF.